This T cell receptor (beta chain) was obtained from a study of blood T cells in healthy people across ages. With a J-beta primer mix and a sample-barcoded 5' primer, a second PCR ran about 7 to 11 cycles. TCRdb re-called the 5' RACE reads with MiXCR, one entry per CDR3 protein. The sample has 600,000 or so distinct CDR3 sequences, around 21% seen once; the top ten hold roughly 3.6%. The germline V gene has CDR1 DFQATT and CDR2 SNEGSKA (reference sequence). The CDR3 has 12 residues. With 3 bases clipped from V and 4 bases from J, the junction kept 3 bases outside the gene matches. This clonotype has just a few counts.

V gene TRBV20-1 combines with J gene TRBJ2-7; 7 bases are shared with TRBD2. Sequenced: blood. The sequence derives from a man between 65 and 85 years old in good health. CDR3 amino acids: CSASREGYEQYF. The DNA for the CDR3 is TGCAGTGCTAGCAGGGAGGGATACGAGCAGTACTTC.